This entry concerns a single T cell receptor (beta chain). This entry is derived from a study of shared clonotypes between healthy human individuals. The V end lost 2 bases, the J end lost 7 bases, and 14 bases lay between the germline ends. Germline CDR1 SQVTM, CDR2 ANQGSEA. CDR3 length: 13 amino acids. Sequencing was performed with immunoSEQ multiplex PCR; in TCRdb, only in-frame clones are kept and a portion is missing. Found here are 800,000 to 1,200,000 clones, about 80% of them singletons; the top ten hold 0.52%. The chain combines TRBV29-1 with TRBJ1-1; no firm D call. This TCR was recovered from a man aged 18 to 30 in good health. Some clones in this sample may be carry-over from other donors' samples. Source material: memory CD4+ T cells from PBMCs. Indicated subset: CD45RA-negative fraction. The chain's CDR3 is CSVEPPGGNEAFF. Here the CDR3 DNA reads TGCAGCGTTGAACCCCCTGGAGGAAATGAAGCTTTCTTT.